This T cell receptor beta chain was observed in a study of cytomegalovirus exposure and HLA in healthy donors. This CDR3 contains 17 residues. After removal of 2 bases from V and 4 bases from J, the junction contained 6 bases not matched to a gene. CDR1 is SEHNR and CDR2 is FQNEAQ in the germline V gene (reference sequence). Donors came from a validation cohort of over a hundred subjects, distinct from the first 666-subject cohort. Worth noting for this clone: Its target is not known.

The data were produced by immunoSEQ multiplex PCR, yet TCRdb's version contains in-frame clones alone and is incomplete. The sample has about 200,000 clones; roughly 82% are singletons. Study-level findings and limits: Cytomegalovirus-associated status was assigned to approximately 160 TCR beta chains. A subsequent analysis found that TCR clusters from the first cohort also tended to co-occur in the 90 to 150 validation repertoires, with about 93% of cluster scores above 0. Through in vitro validation, three CMV-associated chains were shown to be specific for CMV antigens.

The sample consisted of PBMCs. The chain uses TRBV7-9 and TRBJ2-5; TRBD2 matches at 14 bases. This clonotype was sampled from a woman in her thirties in good health and CMV-seropositive. The CDR3 DNA reads TGTGCCAGCAGCTTAACGGGACTAGCGGGAGTACGAGAGACCCAGTACTTC. Translating gives CASSLTGLAGVRETQYF.